The T cell receptor (beta chain) described here comes from a study of T cell responses to AZD1222 COVID-19 vaccine. General study findings and limits: Mostly white British, mostly female donors; authors suggested clonal diversity may be underestimated.

Data came from immunoSEQ multiplex PCR; TCRdb stores just in-frame clones and leaves some out. The profile shows 130,000 to 150,000 clones, around 87% of them singletons. This clone is a singleton in its sample. The antigen is unknown. This TCR was recovered from an adult in good health. Specimen: peripheral blood, collected on day 0 of AZD1222 vaccination.

The DNA of the CDR3 is TGCGCCAGCAGCGGGGACAGGGACACTGAAGCTTTCTTT. This encodes CASSGDRDTEAFF. The chain is built from TRBV5-1 and TRBJ1-1; 9 bases match TRBD1. Looked up from germline, CDR1 is SGHRS and CDR2 is YFSETQ. The CDR3 length is 13 residues. With 4 bases clipped from V and 3 bases from J, the junction kept 1 base outside the gene matches. Combining the CDR3 with reference TRBV5-1 and TRBJ1-1 gives the whole variable domain KAGVTQTPRYLIKTRGQQVTLSCSPISGHRSVSWYQQTPGQGLQFLFEYFSETQRNKGNFPGRFSGRQFSNSRSEMNVSTLELGDSALYLCASSGDRDTEAFFGQGTRLTVV.